This T cell receptor (beta chain) stems from a study of metastatic and nonmetastatic thyroid tumors (TCRdb year 2020). In the study overall: Repertoires from peripheral blood and from tumor or nodule tissue samples of malignant and benign thyroid patients were compared.

Study-wide findings and limitations: In both blood and tumor samples, malignant tumors were reported to have significantly higher TCR beta diversity than benign nodules.

This clone was detected only a few times. Its target antigen remains unknown. No clone much larger than this one lies a single base away; base qualities are absent. V is clipped by 2 bases and J by 0 bases, and the sequence between their germline boundaries is 10 bases long. Reading from cysteine to phenylalanine, the CDR3 counts 15 amino acids. This entry keeps only the CDR3 DNA: 45 bases, framed from base 1. CDR1 and CDR2, per the germline V gene, are MDHEN and SYDVKM. None of the patients had been given any treatment before thyroid surgery. Patient clinical samples collected from about 2012 to 2019 were retrospectively analysed using T-cell receptor beta sequencing. Library preparation used PCR. Sequencing instrument: Illumina HiSeq 4000. The TCR beta-chain CDR3 region of each patient was profiled by high-throughput sequencing. The original methods were these. The researchers built a classifier to tell apart papillary thyroid cancer patients with distant metastasis, based on CDR3 differences among clinicopathological groups. The Shannon index was used to measure repertoire diversity, and the Morisita-Horn index was used to measure how similar tumor and blood repertoires were. TCRdb redid the processing of the public reads, applying fastp at Q25 and MiXCR, and retained in-frame beta chains. None of the V and J calls come from the authors' own analysis; TCRdb made them. The sample includes over 35,000 clones, with 17% observed a single time. The ten largest clonotypes hold 8% to 10% of the sample.

Recombination connected TRBV28 to TRBJ1-2; possibly the D gene is TRBD1, per 6 matching bases. This receptor was identified in a female donor with papillary thyroid cancer or a benign thyroid nodule (not recorded which). Some clones in this sample may be carry-over from other donors' samples. Sequencing was done on a sample of tumor tissue. Here is the DNA: TGTGCCAGCAGTTTAAGGGGGAAAGCTAACTATGGCTACACCTTC. This translates into CASSLRGKANYGYTF.